This is a list of T cell receptor beta chains from one sample in a study of Ad26.COV2.S vaccination and SARS-CoV-2 variants. The method was immunoSEQ multiplex PCR; TCRdb's version includes in-frame clones alone and lacks a portion of them. The sample carries approximately 350,000 clones, around 90% recorded once. The sample consisted of peripheral blood, taken in a trial of Ad26.COV2.S vaccine versus placebo. These receptors were collected from a person between 18 and 59 years old who received the Ad26.COV2.S COVID-19 vaccine or a placebo. The CDR3 runs from the conserved cysteine through the conserved F or W. Each record gives: J gene, clone size, V gene, D gene, CDR3 DNA, CDR3 protein. D genes are given only for firm matches. Only some rows state a clone size, as once, few, many or a class for expanded clones.

>TRBJ1-2|once|TRBV9|NA
TGTGCCAGCAGCCAACCTCGGGAGGGACCCCGGGGGGACTATGGCTACACCTTC
CASSQPREGPRGDYGYTF
>TRBJ2-2|NA|TRBV19|TRBD2
TGTGCCAGTAGTATCACTCCCGGGACTAATAGGTTTGGCACCGGGGAGCTGTTTTTT
CASSITPGTNRFGTGELFF
>TRBJ2-5|NA|TRBV10-3|NA
TGTGCCATCAGTGAGTCGAGCGGACCCCGAGAGACCCAGTACTTC
CAISESSGPRETQYF
>TRBJ2-1|NA|TRBV5-1|NA
TGCGCCAGCAGTTTCCTAGGCTATGAGCAGTTCTTC
CASSFLGYEQFF
>TRBJ2-7|NA|TRBV4-1|NA
TGCGCCAGCAGCCCCGACAGCCAAGGCTCCTACGAGCAGTACTTC
CASSPDSQGSYEQYF
>TRBJ2-5|once|TRBV7-6|NA
TGTGCCAGCAGCTTAAGGAGGCGAGAGACCCAGTACTTC
CASSLRRRETQYF
>TRBJ2-6|NA|TRBV30|NA
TGTGCCTGGATGGGTTCTGGGGCCAACGTCCTGACTTTC
CAWMGSGANVLTF
>TRBJ2-2|NA|TRBV6-6|NA
TGTGCCAGCGATACGGAGGGACGGCACACCGGGGAGCTGTTTTTT
CASDTEGRHTGELFF
>TRBJ2-2|NA|TRBV18|NA
TGTGCCAGCTCACTTATCGACAGAAGCCTATCGAACACCGGGGAGCTGTTTTTT
CASSLIDRSLSNTGELFF
>TRBJ2-5|NA|TRBV11-3|NA
TGTGCCAGCAGCTTAGGGCACCCCGGGACCCAGTACTTC
CASSLGHPGTQYF
>TRBJ2-1|NA|TRBV7-3|NA
TGTGCCAGCAGCTTATGGGGGGGCCCTGGAGGTGAGCAGTTCTTC
CASSLWGGPGGEQFF
>TRBJ2-7|NA|TRBV13|TRBD1
TGTGCCAGCAGCACGGGACAGGGGATTGGCGAGCAGTACTTC
CASSTGQGIGEQYF
>TRBJ2-3|NA|TRBV27|TRBD1
TGTGTCAGCAGTACCTACAGGGGGCGAGAAACAGATACGCAGTATTTT
CVSSTYRGRETDTQYF
>TRBJ1-5|NA|TRBV7-6|NA
TGTGCCAGCAGCCCCCTCCGGGGGAACAATCAGCCCCAGCATTTT
CASSPLRGNNQPQHF
>TRBJ1-2|NA|TRBV13|NA
TGTGCCAGCAGCGCCCCCACGGGAAGGAGGTACTATGGCTACACCTTC
CASSAPTGRRYYGYTF
>TRBJ1-2|NA|TRBV27|TRBD1
TGTGCCAGCAGCCCCGACAGGGGTGGTTCGTACTATGGCTACACCTTC
CASSPDRGGSYYGYTF
>TRBJ2-4|NA|TRBV2|NA
TGTGCCAGCCAAGGGGCTTACAAAAACATTCAGTACTTC
CASQGAYKNIQYF
>TRBJ2-7|NA|TRBV10-3|NA
TGTGCCATCAGGGATCACAGGGAAAGCTACGAGCAGTACTTC
CAIRDHRESYEQYF
>TRBJ1-3|NA|TRBV4-3|NA
TGCGCCAGCAGCCAAGATAGTTCAGGGGCTGGAAACACCATATATTTT
CASSQDSSGAGNTIYF
>TRBJ2-7|NA|TRBV10-3|NA
TGTGCCATCAGTCCCGGAGGGTACGAGCAGTACTTC
CAISPGGYEQYF
>TRBJ1-5|few|TRBV2|TRBD1
TGTGCCAGCAGGTGGACAGGCCGAAATCAGCCCCAGCATTTT
CASRWTGRNQPQHF
>TRBJ1-1|once|TRBV15|NA
TGTGCCACCAGCAGTTCGGACAGAGGGGTTGGTACTGAAGCTTTCTTT
CATSSSDRGVGTEAFF
>TRBJ1-4|NA|TRBV19|NA
TGTGCCAGTAGTAGGACAGATACTAATGAAAAACTGTTTTTT
CASSRTDTNEKLFF
>TRBJ2-7|NA|TRBV6-5|TRBD1
TGTGCCAGCACCCTGCTACAGGGGACCTCCTACGAGCAGTACTTC
CASTLLQGTSYEQYF
>TRBJ1-2|NA|TRBV5-4|NA
TGTGCCAGCAGCATGCAGGGAGCCTATGGCTACACCTTC
CASSMQGAYGYTF
>TRBJ1-1|NA|TRBV3-1/TRBV3-2|TRBD1
TGTGCCAGCAGCCGAGAGGGACAGGCGGCGAACACTGAAGCTTTCTTT
CASSREGQAANTEAFF
>TRBJ1-3|NA|TRBV27|NA
TGTGCCAGCAGTTTATCCCCCGGAAACACCATATATTTT
CASSLSPGNTIYF
>TRBJ2-2|NA|TRBV5-1|NA
TGCGCCAGCAGCTTGGACACAGCCACCGGGGAGCTGTTTTTT
CASSLDTATGELFF
>TRBJ1-5|NA|TRBV19|TRBD1
TGTGCCAGTAGTATAGGGACAGGGGTGAGCAATCAGCCCCAGCATTTT
CASSIGTGVSNQPQHF
>TRBJ2-1|NA|TRBV27|TRBD1
TGTGCCAGCGGGGGACAGGGTAGTGTAGGTGAGCAGTTCTTC
CASGGQGSVGEQFF
>TRBJ2-7|NA|TRBV6-6|NA
TGTGCCAGCAGTTATAGGGGAAAAGGCCACGAGCAGTACTTC
CASSYRGKGHEQYF
>TRBJ2-3|NA|TRBV9|NA
TGTGCCAGCAGCGTTCAGGGGTGGGACAGCACAGATACGCAGTATTTT
CASSVQGWDSTDTQYF
>TRBJ2-1|once|TRBV4-2|TRBD1
TGTGCCAGCAGCCCATCGGAACAGGGGTACAATGAGCAGTTCTTC
CASSPSEQGYNEQFF
>TRBJ2-5|NA|TRBV11-2|NA
TGTGCCAGCAGTCCACCTGGAGATGAGACCCAGTACTTC
CASSPPGDETQYF
>TRBJ1-4|NA|TRBV29-1|TRBD1
TGCAGCGTTACAGGGGGAAGAGAAAAACTGTTTTTT
CSVTGGREKLFF
>TRBJ1-5|NA|TRBV21-1|NA
TGTGCCAGCATCCGGACAGGGGGTAGCAATCAGCCCCAGCATTTT
CASIRTGGSNQPQHF
>TRBJ1-3|NA|TRBV30|NA
TGTGCCTGGAGTGCCGGGTCCTTGGGAAACACCATATATTTT
CAWSAGSLGNTIYF
>TRBJ1-4|NA|TRBV19|NA
TGTGCCAGTAGTACACAGGGACAAGATGAAAAACTGTTTTTT
CASSTQGQDEKLFF
>TRBJ2-1|NA|TRBV2|TRBD1
TGTGCCAGCACCTTGGACAGGGGGGTGACCCATGAGCAGTTCTTC
CASTLDRGVTHEQFF
>TRBJ2-1|NA|TRBV6-5|NA
TGTGCCAGCAGTCTCCTTCAGGGGTTCAATGAGCAGTTCTTC
CASSLLQGFNEQFF
>TRBJ1-2|NA|TRBV10-3|NA
TGTGCCATCAGTGAGTCCCCCCTGGAGGGCTACACCTTC
CAISESPLEGYTF
>TRBJ2-1|NA|TRBV9|NA
TGTGCCAGCAGCCGTAGCCAGGGGGGCTACAATGAGCAGTTCTTC
CASSRSQGGYNEQFF
>TRBJ2-5|NA|TRBV24-1|NA
TGTGCCACCAGTGCAGGCAATCAAGAGACCCAGTACTTC
CATSAGNQETQYF